Presented here are 8 T cell receptor beta chains from one specimen sequenced in a study of spatial heterogeneity in lung cancer. TCRdb passed the 5' RACE reads through MiXCR, listing each CDR3 protein once. Of 3,000 to 4,500 distinct CDR3 sequences in the sample, 6% to 9% were seen once. Time point: sample taken at primary tumor resection. Unsorted whole RNA samples from tumor, nontumor lung or frozen PBMC were sequenced. Sequencing used normal lung tissue next to the tumor, obtained at surgery. Every receptor here comes from a male donor with early-stage non-small cell lung cancer.

Within the sample, this clonotype is medium-sized. The rearrangement uses TRBV20-1 and TRBJ1-2, with 9 bases that match TRBD1. Germline CDR1 and CDR2: DFQATT and SNEGSKA (reference sequence). The trim removed 2 bases at V and 2 bases at J, leaving 3 bases unmatched. The CDR3 extends over 14 amino acids. The CDR3 coding sequence is TGCAGTGCTAGACGGACAGGGGCAAACTATGGCTACACCTTC. Its translation: CSARRTGANYGYTF.

This clonotype was counted at least ten times. This chain links TRBV4-2 with TRBJ1-2; the match to TRBD1 covers 8 bases. Germline V gene data show CDR1 as LGHNA and CDR2 as YNFKEQ. The V segment lost 2 bases and the J segment 3 bases; nucleotides outside the gene matches: 5. This CDR3 has 15 amino acids. The CDR3, as DNA: TGTGCCAGCAGCCAACCTTGGGGACAGGACTATGGCTACACCTTC. Translating it yields CASSQPWGQDYGYTF.

This clonotype has ten or more counts. The chain links TRBV7-2 to TRBJ2-3; 11 bases fit TRBD2. Per germline, CDR1 SGHTA and CDR2 FQGNSA. V lost 5 bases, J lost 14 bases, and 9 bases stayed unmatched. The CDR3 totals 13 residues. The CDR3 loop is CASSATSGTRVYF. CDR3 bases: TGTGCCAGCAGCGCGACTAGCGGGACCCGGGTGTATTTT.

This clonotype was seen ten or more times. The genes are TRBV12-3 or TRBV12-4 and TRBJ2-3; D call uncertain. V was pared by 3 bases and J by 11 bases, with 9 bases between. The CDR3 totals 11 residues. DNA for the CDR3: TGTGCCAGCAGTTTCTCGAGACAGCAGTATTTT. Its translation: CASSFSRQQYF.

In this sample, this clonotype is medium-sized. The rearrangement links TRBV20-1 to TRBJ2-5, with unresolved D. The germline gives CDR1 DFQATT, CDR2 SNEGSKA (reference sequence). Trimming stripped 6 bases from V and 3 bases from J, with 11 bases between. The CDR3 is 12 residues long. CDR3 coding DNA: TGCAGTGCGACCGTTACCAAAGAGACCCAGTACTTC. Amino acids: CSATVTKETQYF.

At least ten counts were recorded for this clonotype. V gene TRBV5-1 combines with J gene TRBJ1-1; D possibly corresponds to TRBD1 (6 bases). Germline assignment: CDR1 SGHRS and CDR2 YFSETQ. The V gene lost 0 bases and the J gene lost 0 bases, with 15 bases spanning the gap. This CDR3 contains 17 residues. CDR3 in amino acids: CASSLGVRTALNTEAFF. Written as DNA, the CDR3 is TGCGCCAGCAGCTTGGGAGTTAGGACAGCCTTGAACACTGAAGCTTTCTTT.

This clonotype was seen many times. CDR3 DNA: TGCGCCAGCAGCGATACCCGACAGTGGAACACTGAAGCTTTCTTT. Residues: CASSDTRQWNTEAFF. V is TRBV5-1 and J is TRBJ1-1, with D perhaps matching TRBD1 (5 bases). There are 15 residues in the CDR3. Trimming pared 4 bases from V and 1 base from J, leaving 14 bases between. CDR1 SGHRS and CDR2 YFSETQ come from the germline V gene.

Many counts were recorded for this clonotype. This chain uses TRBV12-3 or TRBV12-4 with TRBJ2-3; no definite D call. The CDR3 extends over 11 amino acids. V lost 6 bases, J lost 2 bases, and 3 bases lay in between. This chain's CDR3 is CASRITDTQYF. In nucleotides, the CDR3 is TGTGCCAGCAGGATCACAGATACGCAGTATTTT.